This T cell receptor beta chain was captured by sequencing in a study of beta chain features in type 1 diabetes listed by TCRdb under 2018. About the investigation overall: No differences in mean age, gender distribution, total cell number or subset yield were found between patients and healthy donors. In the study, TCRB repertoires of sorted circulating CD4+ T cell subsets from recently diagnosed type 1 diabetes patients were compared with those of matched healthy donors. A total of roughly 99,000,000 sorted cells were examined across all samples, and the number of cells per subset was strongly correlated with RNA yield. Regulatory and stem cell-like memory subsets were obtained from only 8 patients and about 8 healthy donors, while naive and central memory subsets were obtained from all 30 or so donors. Paper-wide results and their limitations: Naive, central memory and regulatory TCRB repertoires appeared to be more similar among patients than among healthy donors. Because cDNA was sequenced instead of genomic DNA, highly expressing activated cells could be over-represented, though the groups showed no difference in activation or CD3 levels. Only small numbers of individuals were included in the HLA sub-analyses, which left unresolved whether HLA type had any influence on TCRB rearrangement. Fewer insertions and more nucleotide deletions at VDJ recombination sites were observed in patients with type 1 diabetes, implying thymic rearrangement abnormalities. A moderate but significant shortening of TCRB CDR3 length was observed in type 1 diabetes patients in all four CD4+ subsets. Shorter templates might have been favored by PCR, but patient and control samples were amplified and corrected together, so both groups would have been affected equally by any skew.

Taken from cysteine to phenylalanine, the CDR3 has 13 residues. Of the read, only the CDR3 DNA is kept; its 39 bases are in frame from base 1. In the germline V gene, CDR1 corresponds to MDHEN and CDR2 to SYDVKM. Trimming removed 6 bases from V and 0 bases from J, leaving 8 bases between the germline ends. All of the isolated RNA was reverse transcribed with the High Capacity cDNA Reverse Transcription Kit, so expressed TCRB transcripts were sequenced. Deep immunoSEQ sequencing was applied to naive, central memory and regulatory T cell samples, giving an average of about 3.7 million total reads per sample. After sorted cells were lysed in RLT buffer, RNA was extracted with DNase-treated RNeasy Micro or Mini kits, with the choice depending on cell number. Each cell subset was processed separately to prevent cross-contamination, with patient and healthy donor samples processed together. The immunoSEQ multiplex PCR was used to amplify TCRB sequences from cDNA, generating 87-bp fragments that spanned the CDR3 region. Sequencing of the amplicons was done on the Illumina HiSeq platform. As for the original processing: PCR bias was corrected computationally using synthetic template baselines, and reads within Hamming distance 2 were collapsed, with unmergeable singletons discarded. Reads were aligned against IMGT to assign V, D and J genes, CDR3 length and insertions or deletions at six rearrangement sites. Within each subset, clonotype counts were normalized to sorted cell number, after which true diversity and Gini coefficients were computed with the tcR R package. The overlap coefficient, calculated on TCRB nucleotide sequences, was used to quantify repertoire sharing. As a proxy for the pre-selection repertoire, out-of-frame TCRB sequences from naive cells were analyzed. Imported from immuneACCESS, the table was reduced by TCRdb to in-frame sequences with V and J called. These copies leave out some clones; in studies compared against another copy, an unresolved V gene accounts for under half, and the cause of the remainder is not known. The V and J calls and clone size come from that table; D and trimming were worked out from the DNA. The sample table records hundreds of thousands of clones; 8% to 13% of these occur just once. Jointly, the top ten make up 0.015% of the sample.

Each donor gave one peripheral blood draw, averaging roughly 120 mL, which was collected into heparinised tubes. A BD FACSAria II and a panel including CD45RO, CCR7, CD25, CD127, CD95 and CD27 were used to sort naive, central memory, regulatory and stem cell-like memory CD4+ T cells. Every sorted population had a purity above 95%. PBMCs were isolated right away by Lymphoprep density gradient centrifugation and were stained directly, without culture. So that batch effects would be minimized, each experiment stained and sorted samples in pairs, pairing one healthy donor with one patient. As concerns this clone: Its cognate antigen has yet to be identified. One base away there is no much larger clone; base qualities are not given.

This clonotype was obtained from a woman aged 25 to 39 in good health. The sequencing input was naive CD4+ T cells from blood. This specimen's cell subset or site label, interpreted: true naive CD4+ T cells. Recombination connected TRBV28 to TRBJ1-1; the D gene cannot be resolved reliably. The DNA sequence is TGTGCCAGCAGGTTCCCTCTGAACACTGAAGCTTTCTTT. It codes for CASRFPLNTEAFF. Here the CDR3 is joined to the reference TRBV28 and TRBJ1-1 genes, and the full variable domain is: DVKVTQSSRYLVKRTGEKVFLECVQDMDHENMFWYRQDPGLGLRLIYFSYDVKMKEKGDIPEGYSVSREKKERFSLILESASTNQTSMYLCASRFPLNTEAFFGQGTRLTVV.